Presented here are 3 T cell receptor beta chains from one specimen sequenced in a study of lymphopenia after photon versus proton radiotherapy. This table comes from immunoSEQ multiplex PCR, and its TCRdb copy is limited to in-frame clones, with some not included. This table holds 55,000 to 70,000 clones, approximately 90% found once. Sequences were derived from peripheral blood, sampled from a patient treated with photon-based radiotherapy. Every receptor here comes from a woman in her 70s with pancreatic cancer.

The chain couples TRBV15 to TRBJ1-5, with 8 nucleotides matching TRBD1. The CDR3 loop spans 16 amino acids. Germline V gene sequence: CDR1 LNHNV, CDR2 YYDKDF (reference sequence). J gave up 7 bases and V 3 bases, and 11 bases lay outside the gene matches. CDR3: CATSSDRGGFRQPQHF. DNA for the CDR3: TGTGCCACCAGCAGCGACAGGGGTGGTTTCAGGCAGCCCCAGCATTTT.

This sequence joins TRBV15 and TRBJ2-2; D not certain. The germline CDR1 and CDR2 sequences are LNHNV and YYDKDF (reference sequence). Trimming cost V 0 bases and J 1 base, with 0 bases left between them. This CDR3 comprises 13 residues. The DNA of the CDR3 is TGTGCCACCAGCAGAGAGAACACCGGGGAGCTGTTTTTT. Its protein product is CATSRENTGELFF.

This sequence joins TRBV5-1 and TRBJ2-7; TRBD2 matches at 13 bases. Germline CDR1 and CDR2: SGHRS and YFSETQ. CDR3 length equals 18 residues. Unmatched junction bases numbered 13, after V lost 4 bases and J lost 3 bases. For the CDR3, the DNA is TGCGCCAGCAGCCCGTTTGCCGGGACTAGCGGGATGATCTACGAGCAGTACTTC. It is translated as CASSPFAGTSGMIYEQYF.